One and the same sample provided the 21 T cell receptor beta chains below, sequenced in a study of PD-L1 blockade in urothelial cancer. Specified time point: pretreatment peripheral blood. The table came from immunoSEQ multiplex PCR; TCRdb's copy has only in-frame clones and leaves some out. The sample has tens of thousands of clones, roughly 85% seen once. Here the sequenced sample was PBMCs, taken around atezolizumab (anti-PD-L1) treatment. Receptor source: a woman aged 55 to 70 with urothelial cancer.

The chain combines TRBV18 with TRBJ1-1; 9 nucleotides match TRBD1. This CDR3 comprises 14 residues. The germline V gene encodes CDR1 KGHSH and CDR2 LQKENI. J was trimmed by 4 bases and V by 3 bases; bases with no gene match: 3. The DNA for the CDR3 is TGTGCCAGCTCACCGGGGACAGGGACCACTGAAGCTTTCTTT. Protein: CASSPGTGTTEAFF.

The gene calls are TRBV5-1 and TRBJ2-1, with 14 bases fitting TRBD2. This CDR3 region has 19 residues. Germline V gives CDR1 SGHRS, CDR2 YFSETQ. V lost 4 bases to trimming and J lost 6 bases; unmatched junction nucleotides: 15. CDR3: CASSQLPGLAGVFPNEQFF. The CDR3 DNA sequence: TGCGCCAGCAGCCAACTTCCGGGACTAGCGGGAGTGTTCCCCAATGAGCAGTTCTTC.

The chain couples TRBV27 to TRBJ1-2; the D gene is possibly TRBD1 (6 bases). The V gene lost 2 bases and the J gene lost 6 bases, with 13 bases spanning the gap. Germline values: CDR1 MNHEY, CDR2 SMNVEV (reference sequence). This CDR3 spans 14 amino acids. The CDR3 spells CASSLGGPGDGYTF. DNA for the CDR3: TGTGCCAGCAGTTTAGGCGGCCCAGGGGATGGCTACACCTTC.

V and J are TRBV11-2 and TRBJ2-1, with D perhaps matching TRBD2 (6 bases). This CDR3 comprises 13 residues. The V and J ends lost 5 bases and 1 base respectively, with 6 bases between them. The V gene's germline CDR1 is SGHAT and CDR2 FQNNGV. Written as DNA, the CDR3 is TGTGCCAGCAGCGGGAGGTCCTACAATGAGCAGTTCTTC. Translation gives CASSGRSYNEQFF.

This clone appeared once. This chain uses TRBV6-6 with TRBJ2-5, with D tentatively TRBD2 (6 bases). The germline gives CDR1 MNHNY, CDR2 SVGAGI (reference sequence). The CDR3 spans 15 residues. V lost 5 bases to trimming and J lost 4 bases, with 17 bases between them. The CDR3 protein is CASSTPLFGGETQYF. The CDR3 region has the DNA TGTGCCAGCAGTACCCCTTTATTCGGGGGAGAGACCCAGTACTTC.

The chain uses TRBV19 and TRBJ1-4; TRBD1 matches 8 bases. Losses at the gene ends were 6 bases for V and 8 bases for J; bases not matched to a gene: 14. The CDR3 runs 16 residues. The germline V gene encodes CDR1 LNHDA and CDR2 SQIVND (reference sequence). The chain's CDR3 is CASSRISRTGREKLFF. The DNA of the CDR3 is TGTGCCAGTAGCCGGATATCAAGGACAGGGCGGGAAAAACTGTTTTTT.

The gene calls are TRBV11-2 and TRBJ2-7, with unresolved D. CDR1 is SGHAT and CDR2 is FQNNGV in the germline V gene. Trimming pared 0 bases from V and 0 bases from J, leaving 9 bases between. The CDR3 has 15 amino acids. This CDR3 is CASSLDVGASYEQYF. As DNA, the CDR3 is TGTGCCAGCAGCTTAGACGTAGGAGCCTCCTACGAGCAGTACTTC.

The chain has TRBV18 and TRBJ1-2; no reliable D call. The germline V and J ends were trimmed by 1 base and 4 bases, with 10 bases remaining between them. This CDR3 comprises 14 residues. Germline V gene lookup returns CDR1 KGHSH and CDR2 LQKENI. Here the CDR3 DNA reads TGTGCCAGCTCACCACTCGCGGAACTCTATGGCTACACCTTC. Protein product: CASSPLAELYGYTF. Full variable domain (remainder filled in from reference TRBV18 and TRBJ1-2): NAGVMQNPRHLVRRRGQEARLRCSPMKGHSHVYWYRQLPEEGLKFMVYLQKENIIDESGMPKERFSAEFPKEGPSILRIQQVVRGDSAAYFCASSPLAELYGYTFGSGTRLTVV.

The table lists this clone with a count of one. The V gene is TRBV11-2, the J gene TRBJ1-1; TRBD1 matches 7 bases. Germline CDR1 is SGHAT and CDR2 is FQNNGV. V gave up 6 bases and J gave up 2 bases; unmatched junction bases: 3. The CDR3 runs to 13 residues. CDR3 coding DNA: TGTGCCAGCAGACGGACAGGAAACACTGAAGCTTTCTTT. The encoded protein is CASRRTGNTEAFF.

This chain uses TRBV28 with TRBJ1-2, with D unclear. This CDR3 has 13 residues. The ends were cut back, 4 bases at V and 2 bases at J, with 8 bases in the middle. Germline CDR1 is MDHEN and CDR2 is SYDVKM. The CDR3 DNA reads as TGTGCCAGCAGTTCAGTCGGGAACTATGGCTACACCTTC. Encoded protein: CASSSVGNYGYTF.

The V call is TRBV11-3, the J call TRBJ2-7; 8 bases map to TRBD2. CDR3 length: 14 residues. Germline V gene sequence: CDR1 SGHNT, CDR2 YENEEA. With 5 bases clipped from V and 4 bases from J, the junction kept 7 bases outside the gene matches. CDR3 in DNA: TGTGCCAGCAGCCGCGGCCCGGGGGGGTACGAGCAGTACTTC. This gives the protein CASSRGPGGYEQYF. The full variable domain, rest sourced from reference TRBV11-3 and TRBJ2-7, is EAGVVQSPRYKIIEKKQPVAFWCNPISGHNTLYWYLQNLGQGPELLIRYENEEAVDDSQLPKDRFSAERLKGVDSTLKIQPAELGDSAVYLCASSRGPGGYEQYFGPGTRLTVT.

This sequence joins TRBV27 and TRBJ2-7; D gene ambiguous. The CDR3 contains 11 residues. Germline V gene sequence: CDR1 MNHEY, CDR2 SMNVEV (reference sequence). The V and J ends lost 4 bases and 4 bases respectively, with 5 bases between them. The CDR3 is CASSSQYEQYF. The CDR3 nucleotides are TGTGCCAGCAGTTCCCAATACGAGCAGTACTTC.

The chain combines TRBV7-9 with TRBJ1-1; no reliable D call. CDR3 length: 15 residues. The V end lost 5 bases, the J end lost 3 bases, and 16 bases lay between the germline ends. CDR1 SEHNR and CDR2 FQNEAQ come from the germline V gene (reference sequence). CDR3: CASSHPVWQDTEAFF. Here the CDR3 DNA reads TGTGCCAGCAGCCATCCCGTTTGGCAGGACACTGAAGCTTTCTTT. The variable domain in full, completed from reference TRBV7-9 and TRBJ1-1, reads DTGVSQNPRHKITKRGQNVTFRCDPISEHNRLYWYRQTLGQGPEFLTYFQNEAQLEKSRLLSDRFSAERPKGSFSTLEIQRTEQGDSAMYLCASSHPVWQDTEAFFGQGTRLTVV.

In nucleotides, the CDR3 is TGTGCCAGCAGCTCCAGGACAGGCGGGGCAGATACGCAGTATTTT. This translates into CASSSRTGGADTQYF. The rearrangement uses TRBV7-8 and TRBJ2-3; possible D gene TRBD1, 7 bases. There are 15 residues in the CDR3. V shed 4 bases and J shed 4 bases, with 15 bases lying between them. Germline V gene data show CDR1 as SGHVS and CDR2 as FQNEAQ.

This rearrangement joins TRBV7-8 to TRBJ2-3, with D tentatively TRBD1 (6 bases). Germline V gene data show CDR1 as SGHVS and CDR2 as FQNEAQ. V was cut by 5 bases and J by 2 bases, with 14 bases left in between. The CDR3 contains 15 residues. This chain's CDR3 is CASSRRQAFTDTQYF. The CDR3 DNA reads as TGTGCCAGCAGCCGACGACAGGCCTTCACAGATACGCAGTATTTT.

CDR3 residues: CASSQNPGQAAYGYTF. The DNA of the CDR3 is TGTGCCAGCAGCCAAAATCCGGGACAGGCGGCCTATGGCTACACCTTC. The chain links TRBV7-9 to TRBJ1-2, with TRBD1 identical over 8 bases. The V gene's germline CDR1 is SEHNR and CDR2 FQNEAQ (reference sequence). This CDR3 spans 16 amino acids. V trimming: 5 bases; J trimming: 4 bases; junction bases outside the gene matches: 12.

The chain uses TRBV7-6 and TRBJ2-3, with 11 bases fitting TRBD2. The length of the CDR3 is 16 residues. J was trimmed by 6 bases and V by 1 base; bases with no gene match: 6. Per the germline V gene, CDR1 is SGHVS and CDR2 is FNYEAQ. In DNA, the CDR3 is TGTGCCAGCAGCTTAGTATTAGCGGGGGGGCTGGATACGCAGTATTTT. Protein: CASSLVLAGGLDTQYF.

This clone was counted a few times. The genes are TRBV5-4 and TRBJ1-1; D is unclear. Deletions cut 0 bases from V and 0 bases from J, with 6 bases between. The CDR3 loop spans 14 amino acids. Germline-derived CDR1 and CDR2 are SGHNT and YYREEE (reference sequence). In DNA form, the CDR3 reads TGTGCCAGCAGCTTGGTACACATGAACACTGAAGCTTTCTTT. Encoded protein: CASSLVHMNTEAFF.

The chain is built from TRBV18 and TRBJ2-4, with TRBD1 as a possible D gene (6 bases). There are 14 residues in the CDR3. Germline values: CDR1 KGHSH, CDR2 LQKENI. V was cut by 3 bases and J by 8 bases, with 14 bases left in between. The CDR3 DNA is TGTGCCAGCTCACCGGAGTACAACAGGGACATTCAGTACTTC. Encoded protein: CASSPEYNRDIQYF.

The CDR3 region is CSSIGGYEQYF. The CDR3 DNA is TGCAGCTCGATAGGGGGCTACGAGCAGTACTTC. J is TRBJ2-7 and V is TRBV20-1; D is possibly TRBD1 (6 bases). The CDR3 spans 11 residues. Germline lookup yields CDR1 DFQATT and CDR2 SNEGSKA (reference sequence).

J is TRBJ2-1 and V is TRBV4-2; TRBD2 matches at 7 bases. The CDR3 extends over 14 amino acids. Germline CDR1 and CDR2: LGHNA and YNFKEQ. The junction had 6 bases not matched to a gene; V was cut back by 3 bases and J by 7 bases. The CDR3 region has the DNA TGTGCCAGCAGCCATGGATCCGGGGGGAATGAGCAGTTCTTC. Protein product: CASSHGSGGNEQFF.